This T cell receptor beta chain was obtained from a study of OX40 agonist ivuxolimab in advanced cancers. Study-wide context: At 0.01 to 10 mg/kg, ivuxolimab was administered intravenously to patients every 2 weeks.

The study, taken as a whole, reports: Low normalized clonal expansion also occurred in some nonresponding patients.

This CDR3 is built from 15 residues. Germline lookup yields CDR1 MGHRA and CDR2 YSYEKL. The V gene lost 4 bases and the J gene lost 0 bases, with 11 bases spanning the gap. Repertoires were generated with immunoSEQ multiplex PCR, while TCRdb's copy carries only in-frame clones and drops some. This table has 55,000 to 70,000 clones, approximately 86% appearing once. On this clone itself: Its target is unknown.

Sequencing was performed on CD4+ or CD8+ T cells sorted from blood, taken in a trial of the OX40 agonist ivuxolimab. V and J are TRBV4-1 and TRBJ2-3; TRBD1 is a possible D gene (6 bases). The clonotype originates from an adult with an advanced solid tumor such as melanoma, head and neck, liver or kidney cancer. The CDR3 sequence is CASSRLQGSTDTQYF. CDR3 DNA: TGCGCCAGCAGCCGTTTACAGGGTAGCACAGATACGCAGTATTTT.